This T cell receptor (beta chain) was retrieved from a study of cytomegalovirus exposure and HLA in healthy donors. Study-level points and caveats: More clonal expansion characterized HLA-associated TCR beta chains than equally common others in a later analysis. The investigators catalogued 180 or so TCR beta chains as cytomegalovirus-associated.

The PCR had 60 Vbeta and 13 Jbeta primers. Per the authors' pipeline: In a later analysis, some 80 million unique TCR beta chains included roughly 11 million shared by two or more donors. The table came from immunoSEQ multiplex PCR; TCRdb's copy has only in-frame clones and leaves some out. V, J and clone size derive from that table, while D and trimming were established from the DNA sequence. The sample gives roughly 150,000 clones, around 67% of which show up once; 1.5% to 2% is in the top ten. For this clone: As yet, its antigen is unknown.

What was sequenced was PBMCs. The source is a woman under 30 in good health and CMV-seronegative.

The CDR3 region is CASRDTGDTEAFF. DNA of the CDR3: TGTGCCAGCAGGGATACAGGGGACACTGAAGCTTTCTTT. This sequence joins TRBV2 and TRBJ1-1; 7 bases fit TRBD1. CDR1 is SNHLY and CDR2 is FYNNEI in the germline V gene. J was trimmed by 3 bases and V by 6 bases; bases with no gene match: 4. The CDR3 sequence is 13 residues long.